Included here is one T cell receptor (beta chain) sequence, with context. This receptor's antigen is unknown. The input lacks base qualities; no much larger clone sits a single base away. The collaborating institutions used their own protocols to collect whole blood in K2EDTA tubes. For TCRbeta analysis, collaborator samples were shipped as frozen whole blood, as isolated PBMCs, or as DNA extracted from either sample type. This sample was included in a study of blood T cell repertoires in COVID-19 (dated by TCRdb to 2018 to 2021). Background for the entire study: Samples from collaborators originated in the United States, Italy and Spain and spanned both the acute and convalescent phases of COVID-19. The prospective study material was composed of cDNA or gDNA derived from T cells, B-cell-depleted T cells, or PBMCs. Deeply sampled blood TCRbeta repertoires from subjects exposed to, actively infected with, or recovered from COVID-19 were included in the dataset. The repertoires were released in a freely available public database meant as a resource for research on the immune response to SARS-CoV-2. The samples were drawn from two sources: the first 160 participants of the ongoing ImmuneRACE study, and 1,200 or so subjects contributed by 6 global collaborators. Nearly every sample came with metadata listing a de-identified subject ID, COVID-19 status, age in years and sex. HLA class I and class II types, where available, came from metadata supplied by the sample provider rather than from assay-based typing. Summary of the overall study and its limitations: Clinical and demographic metadata were provided uncurated, with the amount varying by source and participant.

TCRbeta CDR3 regions were amplified from genomic DNA using the immunoSEQ Assay, a bias-controlled multiplex PCR. The authors processed their data as follows. The number of nucleated cells in each sample was estimated from the amplification of reference gene primers within the assay. Sequence reads were collapsed and filtered to measure the absolute abundance of every unique TCRbeta CDR3 rearrangement. For each sample, productive Simpson clonality was calculated by taking the square root of Simpson's diversity index across productive rearrangements. TCRdb carries this immuneACCESS record with in-frame sequences only. Its versions omit some clonotypes, under half of them owing to an unresolved V gene in the studies checked, with the rest unexplained. V and J calls and clone size come straight from that table; D and trimming were deduced from the DNA. The sample table lists tens of thousands of clones, 65% to 85% of them with a count of one. The ten largest clones capture roughly 5.4% of the sample.

The sequenced sample was peripheral blood. The clonotype comes from a man in his forties or fifties with active COVID-19.

The DNA reads as follows: TGTGCCAGCAGCTGGACAGGGGGCGAGCAGTACTTC. Its protein product is CASSWTGGEQYF. The sequence is built from TRBV5-5 and TRBJ2-7, with 10 bases aligning to TRBD1. Trimmed from V: 3 bases; trimmed from J: 6 bases; junction bases lacking a gene match: 0. The germline V gene (reference sequence) gives CDR1 as SGHKS and CDR2 as YYEKEE. The CDR3 goes from the cysteine to the phenylalanine over 12 residues. This entry keeps only the CDR3 DNA: 36 bases, framed from base 1.